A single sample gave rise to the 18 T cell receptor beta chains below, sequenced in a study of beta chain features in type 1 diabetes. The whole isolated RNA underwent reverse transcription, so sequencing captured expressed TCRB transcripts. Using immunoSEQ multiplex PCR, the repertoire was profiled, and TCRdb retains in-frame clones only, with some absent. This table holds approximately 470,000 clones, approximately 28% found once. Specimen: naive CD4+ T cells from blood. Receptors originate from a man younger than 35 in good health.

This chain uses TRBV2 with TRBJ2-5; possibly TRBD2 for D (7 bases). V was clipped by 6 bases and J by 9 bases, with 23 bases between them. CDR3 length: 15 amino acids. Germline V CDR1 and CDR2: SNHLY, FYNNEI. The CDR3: CASRGTGTPRGAQYF. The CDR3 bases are TGTGCCAGCAGGGGGACCGGGACACCACGGGGGGCCCAGTACTTC.

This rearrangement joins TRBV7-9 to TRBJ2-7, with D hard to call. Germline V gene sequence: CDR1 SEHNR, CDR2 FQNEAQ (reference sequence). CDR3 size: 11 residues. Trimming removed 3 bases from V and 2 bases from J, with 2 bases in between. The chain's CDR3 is CASSFAYEQYF. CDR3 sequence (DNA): TGTGCCAGCAGCTTCGCCTACGAGCAGTACTTC.

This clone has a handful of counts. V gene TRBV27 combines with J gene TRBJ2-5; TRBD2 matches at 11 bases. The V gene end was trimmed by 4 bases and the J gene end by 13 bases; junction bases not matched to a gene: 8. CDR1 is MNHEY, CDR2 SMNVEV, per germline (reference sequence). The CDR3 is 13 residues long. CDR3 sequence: CASSYGTSGVRYF. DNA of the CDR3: TGTGCCAGCAGTTATGGGACTAGCGGAGTAAGGTACTTC.

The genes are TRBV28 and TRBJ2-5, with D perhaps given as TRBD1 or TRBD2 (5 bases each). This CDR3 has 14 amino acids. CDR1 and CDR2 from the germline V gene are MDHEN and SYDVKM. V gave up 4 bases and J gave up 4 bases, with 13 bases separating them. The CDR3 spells CASSSPGTSETQYF. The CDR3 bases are TGTGCCAGCAGTTCCCCCGGGACGTCAGAGACCCAGTACTTC.

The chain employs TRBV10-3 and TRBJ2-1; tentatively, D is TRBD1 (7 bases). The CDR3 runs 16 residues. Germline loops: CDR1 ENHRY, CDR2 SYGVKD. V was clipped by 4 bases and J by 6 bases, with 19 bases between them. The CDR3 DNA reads TGTGCCATCAGTGTGCCTTTGGCCCAGGGGGGCAATGAGCAGTTCTTC. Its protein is CAISVPLAQGGNEQFF.

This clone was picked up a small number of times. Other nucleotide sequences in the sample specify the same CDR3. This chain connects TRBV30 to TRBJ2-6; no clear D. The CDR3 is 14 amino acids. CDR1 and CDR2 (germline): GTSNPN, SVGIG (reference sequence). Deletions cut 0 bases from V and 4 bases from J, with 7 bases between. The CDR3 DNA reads TGTGCCTGGAGTGTATTGTCGGGGGCCAACGTCCTGACTTTC. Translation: CAWSVLSGANVLTF.

For the CDR3, the DNA is TGTGCCAGCAGCCCCTTCGAGGGAGGATCCTACGAGCAGTACTTC. Its protein product is CASSPFEGGSYEQYF. The chain joins TRBV7-9 to TRBJ2-7, with D maybe TRBD2 (6 bases). The CDR3 is 15 residues long. Trimming took 5 bases from V and 1 from J, leaving 15 bases between them. From germline, CDR1 is SEHNR and CDR2 FQNEAQ (reference sequence).

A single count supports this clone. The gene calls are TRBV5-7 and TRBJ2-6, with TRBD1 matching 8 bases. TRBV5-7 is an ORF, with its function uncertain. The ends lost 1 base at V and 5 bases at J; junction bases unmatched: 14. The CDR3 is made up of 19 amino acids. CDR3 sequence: CASSLYDGDRRFRANVLTF. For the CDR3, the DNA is TGTGCCAGCAGCTTGTATGACGGGGACAGGAGGTTTCGGGCCAACGTCCTGACTTTC.

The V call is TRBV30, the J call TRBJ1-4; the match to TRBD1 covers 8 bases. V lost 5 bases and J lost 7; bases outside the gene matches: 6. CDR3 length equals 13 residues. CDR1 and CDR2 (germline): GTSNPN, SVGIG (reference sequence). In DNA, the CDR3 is TGTGCCTGGTCGACAGGGGTTGGTGAAAAACTGTTTTTT. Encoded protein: CAWSTGVGEKLFF.

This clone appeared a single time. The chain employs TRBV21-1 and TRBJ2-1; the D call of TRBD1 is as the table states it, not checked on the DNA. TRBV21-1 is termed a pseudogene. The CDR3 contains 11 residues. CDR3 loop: CASSNDREQFF. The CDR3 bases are TGTGCCAGCAGCAACGACAGGGAGCAGTTCTTC.

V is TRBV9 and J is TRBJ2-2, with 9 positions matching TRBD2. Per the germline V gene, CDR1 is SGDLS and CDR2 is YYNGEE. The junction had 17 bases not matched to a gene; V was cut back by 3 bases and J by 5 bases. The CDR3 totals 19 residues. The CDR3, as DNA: TGTGCCAGCAGCGCCCCCAGGGTGGGTAGCGGGAGTGGTACCGGGGAGCTGTTTTTT. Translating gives CASSAPRVGSGSGTGELFF.

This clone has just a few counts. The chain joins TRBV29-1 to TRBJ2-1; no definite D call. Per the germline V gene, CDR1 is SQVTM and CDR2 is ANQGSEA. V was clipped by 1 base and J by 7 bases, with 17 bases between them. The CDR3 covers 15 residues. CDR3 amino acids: CSVEGYRSPMNEQFF. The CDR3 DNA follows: TGCAGCGTTGAAGGATACAGAAGCCCAATGAATGAGCAGTTCTTC.

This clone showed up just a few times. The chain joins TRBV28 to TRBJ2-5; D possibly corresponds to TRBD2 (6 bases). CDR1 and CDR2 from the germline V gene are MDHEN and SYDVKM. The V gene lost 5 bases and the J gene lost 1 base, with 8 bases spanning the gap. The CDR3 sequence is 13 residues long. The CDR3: CASSVGGQETQYF. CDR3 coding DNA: TGTGCCAGCAGTGTCGGGGGCCAAGAGACCCAGTACTTC.

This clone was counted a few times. Written as DNA, the CDR3 is TGTGCCTGGAGTGTAGTGGGATCCTACTATGGCTACACCTTC. Protein product: CAWSVVGSYYGYTF. The V call is TRBV30, the J call TRBJ1-2; D not resolved. The germline V gene encodes CDR1 GTSNPN and CDR2 SVGIG (reference sequence). The CDR3 length is 14 residues. With 0 bases removed from V and 3 bases from J, the gap between germline ends came to 11 bases.

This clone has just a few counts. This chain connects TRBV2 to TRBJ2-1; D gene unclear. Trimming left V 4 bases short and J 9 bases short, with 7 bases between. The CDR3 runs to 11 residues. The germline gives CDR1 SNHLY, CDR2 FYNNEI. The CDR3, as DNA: TGTGCCAGCAGTGGAGGTATTGAGCAGTTCTTC. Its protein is CASSGGIEQFF.

The CDR3 DNA sequence: TGTGCCAGCAGCTTAGTCGCGGATAATGAGCAGTTCTTC. Its protein product is CASSLVADNEQFF. This chain joins TRBV7-9 and TRBJ2-1, with D unresolved. The ends were cut back, 1 base at V and 7 bases at J, with 8 bases in the middle. The length of the CDR3 is 13 residues. Germline V gene data show CDR1 as SEHNR and CDR2 as FQNEAQ (reference sequence).

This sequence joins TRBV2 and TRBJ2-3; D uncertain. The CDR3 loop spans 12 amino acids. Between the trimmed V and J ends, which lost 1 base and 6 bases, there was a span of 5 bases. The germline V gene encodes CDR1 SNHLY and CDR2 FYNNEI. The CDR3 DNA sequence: TGTGCCAGCAGTGAAGAACCCGATACGCAGTATTTT. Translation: CASSEEPDTQYF.

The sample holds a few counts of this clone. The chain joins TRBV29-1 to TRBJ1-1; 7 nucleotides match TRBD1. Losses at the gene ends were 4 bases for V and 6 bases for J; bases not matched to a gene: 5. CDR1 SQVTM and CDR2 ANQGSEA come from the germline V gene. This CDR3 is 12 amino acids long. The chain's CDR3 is CSVGKGASEAFF. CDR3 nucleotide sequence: TGCAGCGTTGGTAAGGGGGCGTCTGAAGCTTTCTTT.